The entry below gives a single TCR beta chain sequence along with its context. Antigen specificity is unknown. The data derive from a study of cytomegalovirus exposure and HLA in healthy donors. Whole-study results and caveats: The study designated about 160 TCR beta chains cytomegalovirus-associated. Later on, a genetic analysis was performed. It linked a missense variant in DCLRE1C with V- and J-gene trimming of TCR beta. Earlier analysis looked at TCR beta V segments, and most were productive about 87% or about 30% of the time.

The PCR contained 60 Vbeta and 13 Jbeta primers. The repertoire was sequenced with immunoSEQ multiplex PCR; TCRdb's copy has only in-frame clones and lacks some. The table for this sample gives some 150,000 clones. Trimming removed 8 bases from V and 5 bases from J; junction bases left unmatched: 6. This CDR3 is built from 14 residues. Germline values: CDR1 MNHNS, CDR2 SASEGT. Healthy bone marrow donors made up the cohort. Material: PBMCs. The TCR comes from a woman under 30 in good health and CMV-seronegative. V gene TRBV6-1 combines with J gene TRBJ1-5; 10 positions match TRBD1. DNA for the CDR3: TGTGCCAGCGGGGGACAGGGGTACCATCAGCCCCAGCATTTT. Its translation is CASGGQGYHQPQHF.